This entry describes one TCR beta chain. As yet, its antigen is unknown. Donors were nominally healthy when sampled, though unrecorded immune exposures were likely. The data were obtained in a study of cytomegalovirus exposure and HLA in healthy donors. Study-wide results and caveats: Among the sequence variants, a highly shared cluster was likely an artifact of sequencing. In a later analysis, productive TCRs from donors in an Asian-associated ancestry cluster reportedly carried fewer N-insertions than the cohort mean. Exclusion as indistinguishable affected some V segments, including TRBV6-2 and TRBV6-3.

PCR amplification relied on 60 Vbeta primers (plus 13 Jbeta primers). Sequencing used immunoSEQ multiplex PCR; TCRdb keeps in-frame clones, though not all of them. Of roughly 150,000 clones in the sample, approximately 88% were seen once. J gave up 3 bases and V 8 bases, and 8 bases lay outside the gene matches. CDR1 is MNHNS, CDR2 SASEGT, per germline. CDR3 length: 15 amino acids. The sequence was obtained from a man aged 25 to 45 in good health and CMV-seronegative. The chain couples TRBV6-1 to TRBJ1-3; 9 nucleotides align to TRBD1. The sample consisted of PBMCs. The CDR3 nucleotides read TGTGCCAGCTTAATACGGGACAGGGTTGGAAACACCATATATTTT. It is translated as CASLIRDRVGNTIYF.